This record covers a single TCR beta chain. Its antigen is not known. This record belongs to a study of long-term antiretroviral therapy in people with HIV. The CDR3 totals 13 residues. The ends were cut back, 8 bases at V and 5 bases at J, with 15 bases in the middle. Looked up from germline, CDR1 is MNHNY and CDR2 is SVGAGI (reference sequence). Overall study findings and caveats: Even long-term ART left TRB diversity below transplant donor controls, despite gains. When set beside controls, HIV repertoires had CDR3 length ranges that were narrower.

The authors ran the immunoSEQ assay, v3.0, at survey level. Measured with immunoSEQ multiplex PCR; TCRdb has only the in-frame clones, and not every one. Of roughly 30,000 clones in the sample, 70% to 90% are singletons; the top ten hold around 9%. This rearrangement joins TRBV6-6 to TRBJ2-5; D not resolved. Sequencing used unsorted PBMCs, obtained 3.2 years before starting antiretroviral therapy. This clonotype originated in a man aged 45-65 years with HIV. The chain's CDR3 is CASGDNYGETQYF. The CDR3 region has the DNA TGTGCCAGCGGCGACAATTACGGGGAGACCCAGTACTTC.